This T cell receptor beta chain stems from a study of blood T cell repertoires in COVID-19. Germline V gene data show CDR1 as SNHLY and CDR2 as FYNNEI. CDR3 size: 14 residues. Trimming took 6 bases from V and 5 from J; bases not matched to a gene: 8. Assay: immunoSEQ multiplex PCR; the TCRdb copy retains only in-frame clones and omits some. Among around 330,000 clones listed, about 89% were seen once. The chain uses TRBV2 and TRBJ2-5; 8 bases align to TRBD1. The sequenced material came from PBMCs or T cells enriched from blood (not recorded which). The receptor was isolated from a woman aged 40 to 50 who had recovered from COVID-19. CDR3 sequence (DNA): TGTGCCAGCAGCGCTGACAGGGGAAGGGAGACCCAGTACTTC. It translates to CASSADRGRETQYF.